The 6 T cell receptor beta chains given below trace back to one sample, sequenced in a study of beta chain features in type 1 diabetes. The authors reverse transcribed all of the isolated RNA, so sequencing captured expressed TCRB transcripts. Assay used: immunoSEQ multiplex PCR; TCRdb lists only in-frame clones, some missing. The sample carries just over 600,000 clones, around 16% recorded once. Sequences were obtained from naive CD4+ T cells from blood. These receptor sequences come from a man between 18 and 29 years old in good health.

The chain has TRBV28 and TRBJ1-5; no clear D. The CDR3 has 14 residues. Looked up from germline, CDR1 is MDHEN and CDR2 is SYDVKM. Trimming removed 5 bases from V and 9 bases from J, with 17 bases in between. CDR3 residues: CASSPDVVLRPQHF. CDR3 in DNA: TGTGCCAGCAGTCCCGACGTAGTCCTTCGGCCCCAGCATTTT.

On this clone: Different DNA sequences within this sample yield the same CDR3. The chain recombines TRBV5-4 with TRBJ2-7; 7 bases fit TRBD1. This CDR3 has 14 amino acids. The J segment lost 0 bases and the V segment lost 4 bases, leaving 4 bases of the junction unmatched. Germline CDR1 is SGHNT and CDR2 is YYREEE (reference sequence). CDR3 region: CASSLGQVSYEQYF. The CDR3 coding sequence is TGTGCCAGCAGCCTAGGACAGGTCTCCTACGAGCAGTACTTC.

This clone was recorded a few times. V usage is TRBV7-3 and J usage is TRBJ2-5; possible D gene TRBD2, 5 bases. The ends were cut back, 2 bases at V and 3 bases at J, with 13 bases in the middle. The CDR3 contains 15 residues. The V gene's germline CDR1 is SGHTA and CDR2 FQGTGA. The DNA of the CDR3 is TGTGCCAGCAGCTTAGGGCGGTCGGGAAAAGAGACCCAGTACTTC. Translating gives CASSLGRSGKETQYF.

This clone has a count of ten or more. This same CDR3 is encoded by further DNA sequences in the sample. V usage is TRBV28 and J usage is TRBJ1-4; perhaps TRBD1 as D (6 bases). Per the germline V gene, CDR1 is MDHEN and CDR2 is SYDVKM. The CDR3 contains 12 residues. Trimming shortened V by 4 bases and J by 7 bases, and 7 bases separated the two germline ends. CDR3 sequence reads: CASSYRVEKLFF. CDR3 bases: TGTGCCAGCAGTTACAGGGTTGAAAAACTGTTTTTT.

This clone was picked up a small number of times. The same CDR3 is also encoded by other DNA sequences in this sample. For the CDR3, the DNA is TGCGCCAGCAGCTTGGGGACAGGGGGCCAAGAGACCCAGTACTTC. Protein: CASSLGTGGQETQYF. The chain is built from TRBV5-1 and TRBJ2-5; 10 bases match TRBD1. The J segment lost 1 base and the V segment lost 0 bases, leaving 0 bases of the junction unmatched. Germline CDR1 is SGHRS and CDR2 is YFSETQ. CDR3 length: 15 residues.

This chain links TRBV30 with TRBJ2-7; TRBD1 aligns across 11 bases. Germline V gene data show CDR1 as GTSNPN and CDR2 as SVGIG (reference sequence). This CDR3 is built from 16 residues. The V and J ends lost 2 bases and 5 bases, in that order; junction bases with no gene match: 11. CDR3 in amino acids: CAWSTSGTGGFHEQYF. The CDR3 nucleotides read TGTGCCTGGAGTACCTCCGGGACAGGGGGTTTCCACGAGCAGTACTTC.